One T cell receptor beta chain is described in this entry. The sample belongs to a study of regulatory T cells in long-lasting Graves disease. Arm-PCR of CDR3 regions with iRepertoire HTBI primers generated TCR beta libraries. TCRdb recomputed calls from the multiplex PCR reads with MiXCR, one row per CDR3 protein. The sample includes over 400,000 distinct CDR3 sequences, 14% of them seen just once. Documented time point: newly diagnosed GD, antithyroid drugs for less than 3 months. From PBMCs, RNA was extracted and then used to make the TCR library. A further study also used this sample, focusing on T cells in Graves' hyperthyroidism and ophthalmopathy. That source notes: A set of HTBI primers served as the primers for a first-round RT-PCR of the TCR CDR3. In blood, most of the thyroid clonotypes expanded above 0.001 were also present.

The material sequenced was peripheral blood mononuclear cells (PBMCs), taken at new diagnosis, from a patient treated with antithyroid drugs. The sequence derives from a woman in her forties or fifties with Graves disease.

Written as DNA, the CDR3 is TGCGCCAGCAGCTTGGCGGCAGGGGAACCCTACGAGCAGTACTTC. Translating it yields CASSLAAGEPYEQYF. The V and J genes are TRBV5-1 and TRBJ2-7; D is perhaps TRBD1 (6 bases). CDR1 SGHRS and CDR2 YFSETQ come from the germline V gene. V lost 0 bases, J lost 2 bases, and 12 bases lay in between. The CDR3 sequence is 15 residues long.